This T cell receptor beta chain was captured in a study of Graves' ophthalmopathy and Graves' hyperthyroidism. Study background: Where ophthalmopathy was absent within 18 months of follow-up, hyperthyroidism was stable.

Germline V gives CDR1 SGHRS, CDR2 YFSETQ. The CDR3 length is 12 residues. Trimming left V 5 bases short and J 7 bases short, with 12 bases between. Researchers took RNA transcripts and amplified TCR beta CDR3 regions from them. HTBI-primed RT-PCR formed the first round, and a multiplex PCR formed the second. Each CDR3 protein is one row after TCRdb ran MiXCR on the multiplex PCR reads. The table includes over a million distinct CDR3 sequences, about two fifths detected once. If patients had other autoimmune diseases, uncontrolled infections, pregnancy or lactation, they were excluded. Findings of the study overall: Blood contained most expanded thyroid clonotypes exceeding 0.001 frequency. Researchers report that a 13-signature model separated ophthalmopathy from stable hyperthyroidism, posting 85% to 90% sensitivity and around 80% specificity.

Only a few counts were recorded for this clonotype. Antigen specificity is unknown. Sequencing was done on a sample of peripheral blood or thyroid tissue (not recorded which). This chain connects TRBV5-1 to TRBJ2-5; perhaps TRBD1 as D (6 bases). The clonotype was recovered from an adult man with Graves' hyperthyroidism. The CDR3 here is CASRFEQGTQYF. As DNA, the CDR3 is TGCGCCAGCAGGTTTGAACAGGGGACCCAGTACTTC.